The clone carrying this T cell receptor (beta chain) was seen only once. The target antigen is unknown. One entry per CDR3 protein, called by TCRdb with MiXCR from the reads. Here the sample spans about 920,000 distinct CDR3 sequences, 31% being singletons. This entry comes from a study of T cell repertoires in cytomegalovirus infection. Findings and caveats of the study: Within the response measured ex vivo, HLA-C-restricted CMV-specific TCR beta clonotypes were dominant.

Sequenced material: cultured CD8+ T cells from PBMCs, taken from culture after CMV antigen stimulation. The sequence derives from a human donor in good health (CMV status not recorded). Some clones in this sample may be carry-over from other donors' samples.

The chain's CDR3 is CASSRGTPWEDTEAFF. In DNA form, the CDR3 reads TGTGCCAGCAGCCGGGGGACCCCCTGGGAAGACACTGAAGCTTTCTTT. This rearrangement joins TRBV5-3 to TRBJ1-1; TRBD1 might be the D (5 bases). TRBV5-3 is an ORF, with its function uncertain. Trimming took 8 bases from V and 3 from J, leaving 23 bases between them. The CDR3 runs to 16 residues.